This is a list of T cell receptor beta chains from one sample in a study of control samples from healthy donors and cancer patients. This table comes from immunoSEQ multiplex PCR, and its TCRdb copy is limited to in-frame clones, with some not included. The profile covers a few hundred thousand clones, with 75% to 95% appearing a single time and more than 6% taken by the ten largest. Sequencing input: PBMCs. The receptors were gathered from a man aged 35 to 55 with head and neck cancer. CDR3s include the opening cysteine and the closing phenylalanine or tryptophan. The D gene is left open where the match is weak. Clone sizes are given selectively: once, few, many, or a class where the clone is expanded.

j_call | v_call | clone_size | d_call | cdr3_aa | cdr3_nt
TRBJ1-4 | TRBV13 | . | . | CASSLNTGTNEKLFF | TGTGCCAGCAGCCTGAACACGGGTACTAATGAAAAACTGTTTTTT
TRBJ2-5 | TRBV12-5 | . | . | CASGLGVLETQYF | TGTGCTAGTGGTTTGGGGGTCTTGGAGACCCAGTACTTC
TRBJ2-2 | TRBV4-2 | . | TRBD2 | CASSQPGSGSAGELFF | TGTGCCAGCAGCCAACCCGGTAGCGGGAGCGCCGGGGAGCTGTTTTTT
TRBJ1-1 | TRBV19 | . | . | CASYGGSRNTEAFF | TGTGCCAGTTACGGAGGCAGTCGGAACACTGAAGCTTTCTTT
TRBJ2-3 | TRBV6-5 | . | TRBD1 | CASRIEQGRGDTQYF | TGTGCCAGCAGGATAGAACAGGGGAGAGGGGATACGCAGTATTTT
TRBJ1-1 | TRBV10-3 | . | . | CAISSSEGTEAFF | TGTGCCATCAGTTCCTCGGAGGGCACTGAAGCTTTCTTT
TRBJ2-7 | TRBV9 | . | TRBD2 | CASSAGLAYEQYF | TGTGCCAGCAGCGCCGGACTAGCCTACGAGCAGTACTTC
TRBJ1-5 | TRBV12-5 | . | . | CASGFNQPQHF | TGTGCTAGTGGTTTTAATCAGCCCCAGCATTTT
TRBJ2-3 | TRBV3-1/TRBV3-2 | . | . | CASTPRVRDTQYF | TGTGCCAGCACCCCAAGGGTGAGGGATACGCAGTATTTT
TRBJ2-3 | TRBV19 | . | TRBD1 | CASSINRGRSDTQYF | TGTGCCAGTAGTATCAACAGGGGGCGATCAGATACGCAGTATTTT
TRBJ2-1 | TRBV3-1/TRBV3-2 | . | TRBD2 | CASSQTGLAANNEQFF | TGTGCCAGCAGCCAAACGGGACTAGCGGCGAACAATGAGCAGTTCTTC
TRBJ1-2 | TRBV7-2 | . | . | CASTRPTGSYGYTF | TGTGCCAGCACCCGACCCACAGGGTCCTATGGCTACACCTTC
TRBJ1-1 | TRBV18 | . | TRBD1 | CASSDRDTEAFF | TGTGCCAGCTCGGACAGGGACACTGAAGCTTTCTTT
TRBJ2-1 | TRBV6-5 | . | TRBD2 | CASSYSGTSRYEQFF | TGTGCCAGCAGTTACTCCGGGACTAGTAGGTATGAGCAGTTCTTC
TRBJ2-5 | TRBV28 | . | . | CASYYAGTQYF | TGTGCCAGCTATTACGCGGGCACCCAGTACTTC
TRBJ1-3 | TRBV5-4 | . | TRBD1 | CASSLDRGYSGNTIYF | TGTGCCAGCAGCTTGGACAGGGGGTACTCTGGAAACACCATATATTTT
TRBJ2-7 | TRBV7-3 | once | TRBD2 | CASSLLAGGPHEQYF | TGTGCCAGCAGCTTACTAGCGGGAGGGCCTCACGAGCAGTACTTC
TRBJ1-1 | TRBV9 | . | . | CASSVVGQNTEAFF | TGTGCCAGCAGCGTAGTGGGACAGAACACTGAAGCTTTCTTT
TRBJ1-4 | TRBV19 | . | . | CASSPISLSEKLFF | TGTGCGTCGAGCCCAATTAGTCTGAGTGAAAAACTGTTTTTT
TRBJ1-2 | TRBV12-3/TRBV12-4 | . | . | CASSSHTYGYTF | TGTGCCAGCAGTTCCCACACTTATGGCTACACCTTC
TRBJ1-1 | TRBV5-4 | . | . | CASSSVGRTMNTEAFF | TGTGCCAGCAGCTCTGTGGGACGGACAATGAACACTGAAGCTTTCTTT
TRBJ2-7 | TRBV19 | few | TRBD1 | CASSERIQGALHEQYF | TGTGCCAGTAGTGAGCGGATTCAGGGGGCGCTTCACGAGCAGTACTTC
TRBJ2-1 | TRBV2 | . | TRBD2 | CASRLAGGPYNEQFF | TGTGCCAGCAGACTAGCGGGAGGCCCCTACAATGAGCAGTTCTTC
TRBJ2-3 | TRBV5-1 | . | . | CASSLGVSTDTQYF | TGCGCCAGCAGCTTGGGGGTGAGCACAGATACGCAGTATTTT
TRBJ1-5 | TRBV19 | once | TRBD1 | CASSVTGGGQPQHF | TGTGCCAGTAGTGTAACAGGGGGCGGGCAGCCCCAGCATTTT
TRBJ2-3 | TRBV11-2 | . | . | CASSPGLSTDTQYF | TGTGCCAGCAGCCCAGGACTATCCACAGATACGCAGTATTTT
TRBJ1-1 | TRBV4-3 | . | . | CASSQDPLGQGGWNTEAFF | TGCGCCAGCAGCCAAGATCCACTTGGGCAGGGAGGGTGGAACACTGAAGCTTTCTTT
TRBJ2-5 | TRBV5-1 | . | . | CASSLVGGGSQETQYF | TGCGCCAGCAGCTTGGTAGGGGGAGGGAGCCAAGAGACCCAGTACTTC
TRBJ2-1 | TRBV29-1 | . | TRBD2 | CSVALLAGELDEQFF | TGCAGCGTGGCATTACTAGCGGGCGAGCTGGATGAGCAGTTCTTC
TRBJ2-7 | TRBV7-9 | . | . | CASRTELGEQYF | TGTGCCAGCAGGACAGAATTGGGTGAGCAGTACTTC
TRBJ2-1 | TRBV5-1 | . | . | CASSLVGSGGVDEQFF | TGCGCCAGCAGCTTGGTTGGAAGCGGAGGGGTCGATGAGCAGTTCTTC
TRBJ1-5 | TRBV6-4 | . | . | CASSESMGEQPQHF | TGTGCCAGCAGTGAAAGTATGGGGGAACAGCCCCAGCATTTT
TRBJ1-1 | TRBV5-5 | . | . | CASSLWDDTEAFF | TGTGCCAGCAGCTTGTGGGATGACACTGAAGCTTTCTTT
TRBJ1-5 | TRBV6-7 | . | . | CASSYEHYSNQPQHF | TGTGCCAGCAGTTACGAACACTATAGCAATCAGCCCCAGCATTTT
TRBJ1-1 | TRBV7-9 | . | . | CASSFPVGQAFF | TGTGCCAGCAGCTTCCCAGTGGGGCAAGCTTTCTTT
TRBJ2-7 | TRBV6-1 | . | TRBD1 | CASSDRDRGAQYF | TGTGCCAGCAGTGATCGGGACAGGGGTGCGCAGTACTTC
TRBJ1-1 | TRBV6-1 | . | TRBD1 | CASSELGQLTEAFF | TGTGCCAGCAGTGAACTGGGACAGCTCACTGAAGCTTTCTTT
TRBJ1-1 | TRBV10-2 | . | . | CASNPAASNTEAFF | TGCGCCAGCAACCCCGCGGCGTCGAACACTGAAGCTTTCTTT
TRBJ1-4 | TRBV19 | few | . | CASSMAVNEKLFF | TGTGCCAGTAGTATGGCGGTTAATGAAAAACTGTTTTTT
TRBJ2-3 | TRBV18 | . | . | CASSASGAGTDTQYF | TGTGCCAGCTCAGCCTCGGGGGCAGGCACAGATACGCAGTATTTT
TRBJ1-5 | TRBV28 | few | . | CASSLVRVQPQHF | TGTGCCAGCAGTTTAGTAAGGGTCCAGCCCCAGCATTTT
TRBJ1-2 | TRBV5-4 | once | . | CASSLGIGSTNYGYTF | TGTGCCAGCAGCTTGGGTATAGGCAGCACTAACTATGGCTACACCTTC
TRBJ1-4 | TRBV2 | . | . | CASSIRSREKLFF | TGTGCCAGCAGTATTAGGAGTAGGGAAAAACTGTTTTTT
TRBJ1-6 | TRBV30 | . | TRBD1 | CAWSSGQGLGSPLHF | TGTGCCTGGAGTTCAGGACAGGGCTTAGGTTCACCCCTCCACTTT
TRBJ1-1 | TRBV5-1 | . | . | CASSPDNRGTEAFF | TGCGCCAGCAGCCCCGACAACAGAGGGACTGAAGCTTTCTTT
TRBJ2-2 | TRBV9 | . | TRBD2 | CASSTGGLTGELFF | TGTGCCAGCAGCACGGGGGGGCTCACCGGGGAGCTGTTTTTT
TRBJ2-7 | TRBV20-1 | . | . | CSALANYEQYF | TGCAGTGCTCTAGCGAACTACGAGCAGTACTTC
TRBJ1-1 | TRBV30 | . | . | CAWSLPGGTEAFF | TGTGCCTGGAGTTTACCGGGAGGCACTGAAGCTTTCTTT